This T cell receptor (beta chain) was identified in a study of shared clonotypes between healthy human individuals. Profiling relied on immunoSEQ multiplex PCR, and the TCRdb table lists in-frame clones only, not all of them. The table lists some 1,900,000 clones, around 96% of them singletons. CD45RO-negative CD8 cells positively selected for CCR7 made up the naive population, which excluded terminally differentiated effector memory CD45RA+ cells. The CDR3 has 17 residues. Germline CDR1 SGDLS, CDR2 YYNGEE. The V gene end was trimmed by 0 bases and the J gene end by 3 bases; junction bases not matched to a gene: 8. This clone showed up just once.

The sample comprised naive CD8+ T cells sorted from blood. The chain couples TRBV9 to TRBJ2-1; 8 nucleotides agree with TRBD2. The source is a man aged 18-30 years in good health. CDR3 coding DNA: TGTGCCAGCAGCGTAGCCGACGGACTAGCCATCTACAATGAGCAGTTCTTC. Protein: CASSVADGLAIYNEQFF. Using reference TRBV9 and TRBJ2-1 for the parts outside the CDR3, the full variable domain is DSGVTQTPKHLITATGQRVTLRCSPRSGDLSVYWYQQSLDQGLQFLIQYYNGEERAKGNILERFSAQQFPDLHSELNLSSLELGDSALYFCASSVADGLAIYNEQFFGPGTRLTVL.